Listed below are T cell receptor beta chains from one sample, sequenced in a study of cytomegalovirus exposure and HLA in healthy donors. Sequencing was performed with immunoSEQ multiplex PCR; in TCRdb, only in-frame clones are kept and a portion is missing. Of hundreds of thousands of clones in the sample, 80% to 90% are singletons; the top ten hold 0.83%. The source material was PBMCs. The receptors stem from a woman younger than 30 in good health and CMV-seronegative. Both conserved end residues are part of each CDR3. Each record gives: CDR3 protein, CDR3 DNA, clone size, V gene, J gene, D gene, CDR3 length. The D gene is left open where the match is weak. Expanded clones are given a class, and other clones once, few, many or no size at all.

cdr3_aa: CASSLTSGGRSSYEQYF; cdr3_nt: TGCGCCAGCAGCTTGACTAGCGGGGGTCGAAGCTCCTACGAGCAGTACTTC; clone_size: NA; v_call: TRBV5-1; j_call: TRBJ2-7; d_call: TRBD2; cdr3_length: 17
cdr3_aa: CASSLGTGPYNEQFF; cdr3_nt: TGTGCCAGCAGTTTGGGGACAGGCCCCTACAATGAGCAGTTCTTC; clone_size: NA; v_call: TRBV27; j_call: TRBJ2-1; d_call: TRBD1; cdr3_length: 15
cdr3_aa: CASSCPEIREINEKLFF; cdr3_nt: TGTGCCAGCAGTTGCCCTGAAATCCGGGAGATAAATGAAAAACTGTTTTTT; clone_size: NA; v_call: TRBV6-7; j_call: TRBJ1-4; d_call: NA; cdr3_length: 17
cdr3_aa: CASNKGTGRGYTF; cdr3_nt: TGTGCCAGCAATAAGGGAACAGGACGTGGCTACACCTTC; clone_size: once; v_call: TRBV19; j_call: TRBJ1-2; d_call: NA; cdr3_length: 13
cdr3_aa: CASSRTNTGELFF; cdr3_nt: TGTGCCAGCAGCCGGACTAACACCGGGGAGCTGTTTTTT; clone_size: NA; v_call: TRBV25-1; j_call: TRBJ2-2; d_call: NA; cdr3_length: 13
cdr3_aa: CASSPLAATYNEQFF; cdr3_nt: TGTGCCAGCAGCCCACTAGCGGCCACCTACAATGAGCAGTTCTTC; clone_size: once; v_call: TRBV6-1; j_call: TRBJ2-1; d_call: TRBD2; cdr3_length: 15
cdr3_aa: CAIGQGAYEQYF; cdr3_nt: TGTGCCATTGGGCAGGGGGCATACGAGCAGTACTTC; clone_size: NA; v_call: TRBV10-3; j_call: TRBJ2-7; d_call: TRBD1; cdr3_length: 12
cdr3_aa: CASSEGAQGNEQYF; cdr3_nt: TGTGCCAGCAGTGAGGGGGCACAGGGGAACGAGCAGTACTTC; clone_size: NA; v_call: TRBV2; j_call: TRBJ2-7; d_call: TRBD1; cdr3_length: 14
cdr3_aa: CASSLRGNGGYTF; cdr3_nt: TGTGCCAGCAGTTTACGGGGGAATGGGGGCTACACCTTC; clone_size: NA; v_call: TRBV27; j_call: TRBJ1-2; d_call: NA; cdr3_length: 13
cdr3_aa: CASSEDLTAGYGYTF; cdr3_nt: TGTGCCAGCAGTGAGGACCTCACGGCGGGCTATGGCTACACCTTC; clone_size: NA; v_call: TRBV6-1; j_call: TRBJ1-2; d_call: NA; cdr3_length: 15
cdr3_aa: CASSSPSHRVTEAFF; cdr3_nt: TGTGCCAGCAGCTCACCTAGTCACAGGGTAACTGAAGCTTTCTTT; clone_size: NA; v_call: TRBV5-6; j_call: TRBJ1-1; d_call: NA; cdr3_length: 15
cdr3_aa: CASSLGASGYQETQYF; cdr3_nt: TGTGCCAGCAGCTTAGGTGCTAGCGGGTACCAAGAGACCCAGTACTTC; clone_size: NA; v_call: TRBV11-2; j_call: TRBJ2-5; d_call: TRBD2; cdr3_length: 16
cdr3_aa: CATSKREGTDTQYF; cdr3_nt: TGTGCCACCTCAAAGCGAGAAGGCACAGATACGCAGTATTTT; clone_size: NA; v_call: TRBV27; j_call: TRBJ2-3; d_call: NA; cdr3_length: 14
cdr3_aa: CASSPRVHEQFF; cdr3_nt: TGTGCCAGCAGCCCCAGGGTCCATGAGCAGTTCTTC; clone_size: NA; v_call: TRBV28; j_call: TRBJ2-1; d_call: NA; cdr3_length: 12
cdr3_aa: CASSLQLAGEETQYF; cdr3_nt: TGTGCCAGCAGCTTGCAACTAGCGGGAGAGGAGACCCAGTACTTC; clone_size: NA; v_call: TRBV5-4; j_call: TRBJ2-5; d_call: TRBD2; cdr3_length: 15
cdr3_aa: CAWSTRTGGSSYEQYF; cdr3_nt: TGTGCCTGGAGTACACGGACAGGGGGATCCTCCTACGAGCAGTACTTC; clone_size: few; v_call: TRBV30; j_call: TRBJ2-7; d_call: TRBD1; cdr3_length: 16
cdr3_aa: CASRNSLERGASGNEQFF; cdr3_nt: TGTGCCAGCAGGAACAGTTTGGAGCGAGGAGCCTCGGGGAATGAGCAGTTCTTC; clone_size: NA; v_call: TRBV6-4; j_call: TRBJ2-1; d_call: NA; cdr3_length: 18
cdr3_aa: CASSTSGLGGEQYF; cdr3_nt: TGTGCCAGCAGCACTTCTGGACTGGGGGGCGAGCAGTACTTC; clone_size: NA; v_call: TRBV9; j_call: TRBJ2-7; d_call: NA; cdr3_length: 14
cdr3_aa: CASSLGEASPTQYF; cdr3_nt: TGTGCCAGCAGCTTAGGCGAAGCCTCCCCGACCCAGTACTTC; clone_size: once; v_call: TRBV7-7; j_call: TRBJ2-5; d_call: NA; cdr3_length: 14
cdr3_aa: CATLGGQDYGYTF; cdr3_nt: TGTGCCACCCTAGGGGGACAGGACTATGGCTACACCTTC; clone_size: NA; v_call: TRBV11-2; j_call: TRBJ1-2; d_call: TRBD1; cdr3_length: 13
cdr3_aa: CASRPDRVYNEQFF; cdr3_nt: TGTGCCAGCAGACCCGACCGGGTATACAATGAGCAGTTCTTC; clone_size: NA; v_call: TRBV27; j_call: TRBJ2-1; d_call: NA; cdr3_length: 14
cdr3_aa: CASSPRLAGGPGEQYF; cdr3_nt: TGTGCCAGCAGTCCCAGACTAGCGGGAGGGCCGGGGGAGCAGTACTTC; clone_size: once; v_call: TRBV27; j_call: TRBJ2-7; d_call: TRBD2; cdr3_length: 16
cdr3_aa: CASSSGGSSYNEQFF; cdr3_nt: TGTGCCAGTAGTAGCGGGGGAAGCTCCTACAATGAGCAGTTCTTC; clone_size: NA; v_call: TRBV19; j_call: TRBJ2-1; d_call: TRBD2; cdr3_length: 15
cdr3_aa: CASSSFSGGGSLVGQPQHF; cdr3_nt: TGTGCCAGCAGCTCTTTTTCGGGGGGTGGTTCTCTTGTAGGACAGCCCCAGCATTTT; clone_size: NA; v_call: TRBV7-9; j_call: TRBJ1-5; d_call: NA; cdr3_length: 19
cdr3_aa: CASSLGESYEQYF; cdr3_nt: TGTGCCAGCAGCTTAGGCGAGTCCTACGAGCAGTACTTC; clone_size: NA; v_call: TRBV13; j_call: TRBJ2-7; d_call: NA; cdr3_length: 13
cdr3_aa: CSAHAGGTEAFF; cdr3_nt: TGCAGCGCGCACGCCGGGGGCACTGAAGCTTTCTTT; clone_size: few; v_call: TRBV29-1; j_call: TRBJ1-1; d_call: NA; cdr3_length: 12
cdr3_aa: CASSLDLGLASYEQYF; cdr3_nt: TGTGCCAGCAGCTTAGATCTTGGACTAGCGTCCTACGAGCAGTACTTC; clone_size: NA; v_call: TRBV7-2; j_call: TRBJ2-7; d_call: TRBD2; cdr3_length: 16
cdr3_aa: CASSIKGPTGYLGIWPQHF; cdr3_nt: TGTGCCAGTAGTATAAAGGGCCCGACAGGGTATTTGGGAATTTGGCCCCAGCATTTT; clone_size: once; v_call: TRBV19; j_call: TRBJ1-5; d_call: TRBD1; cdr3_length: 19
cdr3_aa: CASSPSGGARNEQFF; cdr3_nt: TGTGCCAGCTCACCTAGCGGGGGGGCCCGCAATGAGCAGTTCTTC; clone_size: NA; v_call: TRBV18; j_call: TRBJ2-1; d_call: TRBD2; cdr3_length: 15
cdr3_aa: CSVTEGTGNTEAFF; cdr3_nt: TGCAGCGTTACCGAGGGGACAGGGAACACTGAAGCTTTCTTT; clone_size: NA; v_call: TRBV29-1; j_call: TRBJ1-1; d_call: TRBD1; cdr3_length: 14
cdr3_aa: CASSWRGPDGQYF; cdr3_nt: TGTGCCAGCAGCTGGCGGGGGCCGGACGGGCAGTATTTT; clone_size: NA; v_call: TRBV7-9; j_call: TRBJ2-3; d_call: NA; cdr3_length: 13
cdr3_aa: CATSRDLSLTSTDTQYF; cdr3_nt: TGTGCCACCAGCAGAGACTTGAGTCTAACTAGCACAGATACGCAGTATTTT; clone_size: NA; v_call: TRBV15; j_call: TRBJ2-3; d_call: NA; cdr3_length: 17
cdr3_aa: CASTRINRGPAYSNQPQHF; cdr3_nt: TGTGCCAGCACCAGAATTAACAGGGGCCCCGCTTATAGCAATCAGCCCCAGCATTTT; clone_size: once; v_call: TRBV28; j_call: TRBJ1-5; d_call: TRBD1; cdr3_length: 19
cdr3_aa: CASSNKTSGETQYF; cdr3_nt: TGTGCCAGCAGCAATAAGACTAGCGGAGAGACCCAGTACTTC; clone_size: NA; v_call: TRBV21-1; j_call: TRBJ2-5; d_call: NA; cdr3_length: 14
cdr3_aa: CASSPAQGLETQYF; cdr3_nt: TGTGCCAGCAGCCCCGCACAGGGGTTGGAGACCCAGTACTTC; clone_size: few; v_call: TRBV7-2; j_call: TRBJ2-5; d_call: TRBD1; cdr3_length: 14